The 14 T cell receptor beta chains listed next were all sequenced from one sample in a study of blood T cells in healthy people across ages. PCR was performed a second time for roughly 7 to 12 cycles using a sample-barcoded 5' primer and a J-beta primer mix. One entry per CDR3 protein, called by TCRdb with MiXCR from the 5' RACE reads. The sample holds hundreds of thousands of distinct CDR3 sequences, 45% to 50% seen once. Sequencing was performed on blood. These receptors came from a woman in her sixties or seventies in good health.

In its sample, this clonotype was seen many times. The rearrangement links TRBV7-8 to TRBJ2-6, with D tentatively TRBD1 or TRBD2 (5 bases each). This CDR3 contains 17 residues. With 5 bases removed from V and 0 bases from J, the gap between germline ends came to 14 bases. Germline CDR1 and CDR2: SGHVS and FQNEAQ. CDR3 DNA sequence: TGTGCCAGCAGCCCCCGAGTGGGACCCTCTGGGGCCAACGTCCTGACTTTC. It is translated as CASSPRVGPSGANVLTF.

The genes are TRBV14 and TRBJ2-1, with 8 bases identical to TRBD2. Germline V lookup: CDR1 SGHDN, CDR2 FVKESK. CDR3 length: 15 residues. V gave up 4 bases and J gave up 4 bases; unmatched junction bases: 6. The CDR3 reads CASSRVTSVYNEQFF. The CDR3 coding sequence is TGTGCCAGCAGCCGCGTGACTAGCGTTTACAATGAGCAGTTCTTC.

This clonotype was seen once. This chain uses TRBV7-2 with TRBJ1-5; 7 nucleotides align to TRBD1. V lost 4 bases, J lost 5 bases, and 5 bases stayed unmatched. Germline CDR1 is SGHTA and CDR2 is FQGNSA. The CDR3 runs to 14 residues. CDR3 loop: CASSSRTGDQPQHF. The CDR3 bases are TGTGCCAGCAGCTCCCGGACAGGAGATCAGCCCCAGCATTTT.

The chain employs TRBV2 and TRBJ2-7; the match to TRBD1 covers 10 bases. The CDR3 extends over 14 amino acids. V shed 5 bases, J shed 3 bases, and the junction held 4 bases outside the gene matches. Germline CDR1 is SNHLY and CDR2 is FYNNEI. DNA for the CDR3: TGTGCCAGCAGTCGACAGGGGGCAGGCTACGAGCAGTACTTC. It yields the protein CASSRQGAGYEQYF.

This clonotype was detected many times. The chain has TRBV20-1 and TRBJ2-7, with D possibly being TRBD1 (6 bases). The CDR3 sequence is 12 residues long. CDR1 and CDR2 from the germline V gene are DFQATT and SNEGSKA (reference sequence). The ends were cut back, 6 bases at V and 2 bases at J, with 11 bases in the middle. The CDR3, as DNA: TGCAGTGCCGAACAGGGCACCTACGAGCAGTACTTC. This gives the protein CSAEQGTYEQYF.

As for this clonotype: A much larger clone differs by one base, so this may be a read error. The chain is built from TRBV29-1 and TRBJ2-3, with D uncertain. The length of the CDR3 is 12 residues. Germline CDR1 reads SQVTM; CDR2 reads ANQGSEA. The CDR3, as DNA: TGCGGCGTAGAAGAGATCACAGATACGCAGTATTTT. Its translation: CGVEEITDTQYF.

The V and J genes are TRBV20-1 and TRBJ1-2; D gene ambiguous. This CDR3 spans 18 amino acids. Germline V gene lookup returns CDR1 DFQATT and CDR2 SNEGSKA (reference sequence). The V gene lost 1 base and the J gene lost 2 bases, with 23 bases spanning the gap. CDR3 DNA sequence: TGCAGTGCTAGAGGACACTCTGGAGGTCCGGGTATGAACTATGGCTACACCTTC. Its protein is CSARGHSGGPGMNYGYTF.

This clonotype has only a few counts. V gene TRBV29-1 combines with J gene TRBJ1-2; 11 bases line up with TRBD1. The germline V gene encodes CDR1 SQVTM and CDR2 ANQGSEA. V trimming: 2 bases; J trimming: 3 bases; junction bases outside the gene matches: 2. The CDR3 is 14 residues long. CDR3 sequence: CSVERDRGYYGYTF. In DNA form, the CDR3 reads TGCAGCGTTGAACGGGACAGGGGGTACTATGGCTACACCTTC. The full variable domain, with the rest looked up from reference TRBV29-1 and TRBJ1-2, is SAVISQKPSRDICQRGTSLTIQCQVDSQVTMMFWYRQQPGQSLTLIATANQGSEATYESGFVIDKFPISRPNLTFSTLTVSNMSPEDSSIYLCSVERDRGYYGYTFGSGTRLTVV.

In DNA form, the CDR3 reads TGTGCCAGCAGCTTAACCCCAGGCAACACTGAAGCTTTCTTT. This codes for CASSLTPGNTEAFF. The chain combines TRBV7-8 with TRBJ1-1; no reliable D call. This CDR3 is 14 amino acids long. V was trimmed by 2 bases and J by 2 bases, leaving 9 bases between them. Germline V gene data show CDR1 as SGHVS and CDR2 as FQNEAQ.

This clonotype was detected many times. The genes are TRBV7-2 and TRBJ2-1, with D perhaps given as TRBD1 or TRBD2 (5 bases each). This CDR3 has 14 residues. V was shortened by 5 bases and J by 6 bases, with 14 bases between the two germline ends. CDR1 and CDR2 (germline): SGHTA, FQGNSA. The CDR3 is CASSPRRDLNEQFF. CDR3 bases: TGTGCCAGCAGCCCCCGACGGGACCTCAATGAGCAGTTCTTC.

Note on this clonotype: Sequence at one end of the junction differs from germline and may be a read error. The gene calls are TRBV2 and TRBJ1-2, with TRBD1 identical over 7 bases. Looked up from germline, CDR1 is SNHLY and CDR2 is FYNNEI. The CDR3 has 17 amino acids. The CDR3: CASTVPGTANSIYGCTF. The CDR3 DNA reads TGTGCCAGCACCGTTCCCGGGACAGCCAATAGTATATATGGCTGCACCTTC.

This clonotype showed up just a few times. The V and J genes are TRBV28 and TRBJ1-2; D gene unclear. The CDR3 is 16 amino acids. Germline V gene data show CDR1 as MDHEN and CDR2 as SYDVKM. The V end lost 2 bases, the J end lost 6 bases, and 19 bases lay between the germline ends. In DNA form, the CDR3 reads TGTGCCAGCAGTTTAGGAGGACCGGCGGGTGGTGATGGCTACACCTTC. It yields the protein CASSLGGPAGGDGYTF.

This clonotype has more than one count but fewer than ten. The gene calls are TRBV27 and TRBJ2-5; maybe TRBD2 (6 bases). The V gene lost 4 bases and the J gene lost 4 bases, with 16 bases spanning the gap. The germline CDR1 and CDR2 sequences are MNHEY and SMNVEV (reference sequence). This CDR3 spans 15 amino acids. The CDR3 coding sequence is TGTGCCAGCAGTTCCTTTGTGGGGGGATCAGAGACCCAGTACTTC. Protein sequence: CASSSFVGGSETQYF.

This chain links TRBV25-1 with TRBJ2-5, with TRBD1 identical over 9 bases. The tail of the sequence fits TRBJ2-7 better, so the J call may be wrong. The CDR3 length is 13 residues. Looked up from germline, CDR1 is MGHDK and CDR2 is SYGVNS. In nucleotides, the CDR3 is TGTGCCAGCGGGGACAGGGTTCAGCGCGAGCAGTACTTC. Protein: CASGDRVQREQYF.